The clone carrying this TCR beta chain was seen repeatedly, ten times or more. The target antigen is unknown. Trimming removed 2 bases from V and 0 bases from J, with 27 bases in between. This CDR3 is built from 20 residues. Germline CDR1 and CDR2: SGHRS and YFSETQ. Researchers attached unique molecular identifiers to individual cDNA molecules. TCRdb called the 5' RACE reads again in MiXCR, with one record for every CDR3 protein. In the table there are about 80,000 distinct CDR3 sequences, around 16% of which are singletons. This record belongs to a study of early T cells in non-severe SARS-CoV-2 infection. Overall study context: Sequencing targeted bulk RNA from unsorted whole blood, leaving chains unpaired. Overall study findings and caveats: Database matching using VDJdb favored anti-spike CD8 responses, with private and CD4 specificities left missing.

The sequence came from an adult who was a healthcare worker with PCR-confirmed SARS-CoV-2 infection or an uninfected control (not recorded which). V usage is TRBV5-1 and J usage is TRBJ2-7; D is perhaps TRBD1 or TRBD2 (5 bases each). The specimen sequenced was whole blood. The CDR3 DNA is TGCGCCAGCAGCTTTGACCCCTTCCCGGGGCCGAGCGGACGCTCCTACGAGCAGTACTTC. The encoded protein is CASSFDPFPGPSGRSYEQYF. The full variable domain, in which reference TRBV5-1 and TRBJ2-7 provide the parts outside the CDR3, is KAGVTQTPRYLIKTRGQQVTLSCSPISGHRSVSWYQQTPGQGLQFLFEYFSETQRNKGNFPGRFSGRQFSNSRSEMNVSTLELGDSALYLCASSFDPFPGPSGRSYEQYFGPGTRLTVT.